This TCR beta chain appears in the sequencing data of a study of cytomegalovirus exposure and HLA in healthy donors. The PCR employed 60 Vbeta primers together with 13 Jbeta primers. Measured with immunoSEQ multiplex PCR; TCRdb has only the in-frame clones, and not every one. The table includes roughly 180,000 clones, approximately 80% detected once. The CDR3 totals 16 residues. J gave up 6 bases and V 5 bases, and 14 bases lay outside the gene matches. From germline, CDR1 is SGHTA and CDR2 FQGNSA. The chain employs TRBV7-2 and TRBJ2-7; 9 bases agree with TRBD2. This receptor was identified in a female donor in good health and CMV-seronegative. The sequenced sample consisted of PBMCs. The CDR3 sequence is CASSLSGTSPQSEQYF. CDR3 DNA: TGTGCCAGCAGCCTTAGCGGGACTAGCCCCCAGAGCGAGCAGTACTTC.